Listed here are 6 T cell receptor beta chains from one sample, sequenced in a study of coeliac disease. Assay used: immunoSEQ multiplex PCR; TCRdb lists only in-frame clones, some missing. The sample shows over 6,500 clones, 55% to 75% of them seen only once. Overall study findings and caveats: Active celiac intraepithelial and lamina propria samples had lower TRB and TRG clonality than control samples.

Their antigens are not known. The source material was lamina propria lymphocytes from the gut. The receptor set was obtained from a young woman with active celiac disease.

This sequence joins TRBV29-1 and TRBJ2-1; 7 positions match TRBD1. The CDR3 loop spans 14 amino acids. Germline trimming cut 6 bases from V and 8 bases from J; bases unmatched to any gene: 13. Germline V gene lookup returns CDR1 SQVTM and CDR2 ANQGSEA. The CDR3: CSVKNRGHSDEQFF. The CDR3 DNA sequence: TGCAGCGTAAAGAACAGGGGTCATAGCGATGAGCAGTTCTTC.

As regards this clone: Germline and junction disagree at one end, which may indicate a read error. The chain uses TRBV30 and TRBJ1-4; 10 nucleotides line up with TRBD1. Per germline, CDR1 GTSNPN and CDR2 SVGIG (reference sequence). The CDR3 runs 14 residues. In DNA form, the CDR3 reads TGTGCCTGGAGTGGACAGGGGGCTAACGAAAAACTGTTTTTT. The encoded protein is CAWSGQGANEKLFF.

The J gene is TRBJ2-1, the V gene TRBV7-9; unclear D gene. The V end was cut by 1 base, the J end by 4 bases, with 8 bases between. Germline V gene lookup returns CDR1 SEHNR and CDR2 FQNEAQ (reference sequence). The CDR3 has 14 residues. In DNA form, the CDR3 reads TGTGCCAGCAGCTTAGGTCTACGTTACAATGAGCAGTTCTTC. Its protein is CASSLGLRYNEQFF. Full variable domain (remainder filled in from reference TRBV7-9 and TRBJ2-1): DTGVSQNPRHKITKRGQNVTFRCDPISEHNRLYWYRQTLGQGPEFLTYFQNEAQLEKSRLLSDRFSAERPKGSFSTLEIQRTEQGDSAMYLCASSLGLRYNEQFFGPGTRLTVL.

The chain carries TRBV28 and TRBJ1-3; possible D gene TRBD1, 6 bases. Trimming left V 4 bases short and J 1 base short, with 11 bases between. The V gene's germline CDR1 is MDHEN and CDR2 SYDVKM. The CDR3 spans 15 residues. CDR3 sequence reads: CASSSETGSGNTIYF. CDR3 sequence (DNA): TGTGCCAGCAGTTCAGAAACAGGGTCTGGAAACACCATATATTTT.

The chain employs TRBV4-2 and TRBJ1-2; TRBD1 aligns across 7 bases. CDR1 and CDR2 (germline): LGHNA, YNFKEQ. The CDR3 consists of 14 residues. The ends lost 6 bases at V and 5 bases at J; junction bases unmatched: 9. The CDR3 DNA follows: TGTGCCAGCAGTCAAATACAGGGGAATTATGGCTACACCTTC. The encoded protein is CASSQIQGNYGYTF.

Turning to this clone: Compared with germline, one end of the junction differs, possibly owing to a read error. Other DNA sequences in the sample encode the same CDR3. The chain has TRBV6-1 and TRBJ2-7, with D possibly being TRBD1 (5 bases). The length of the CDR3 is 13 residues. Germline values: CDR1 MNHNS, CDR2 SASEGT. CDR3 DNA sequence: TGCGCCAGCAGTGCCCGACAGTTCTACGAGCAGTACTTC. Protein product: CASSARQFYEQYF.